This T cell receptor beta chain was sequenced during a study of CD8+ T cells in alopecia areata. The overall study: Administration of oral tofacitinib to treated patients was at 5 to 10 mg twice daily.

As the sequencing template, cDNA was produced by extracting RNA and reverse transcribing it. TCRdb's table, derived via immunoSEQ multiplex PCR, lists solely in-frame clones and lacks some. The sample contains under 350,000 clones, roughly 64% of which appear only once. Described treatment: oral pan-JAK inhibitor, 5-10 mg twice daily. CDR3 length: 14 amino acids. V was cut by 1 base and J by 2 bases, with 11 bases left in between. Per the germline V gene, CDR1 is GTSNPN and CDR2 is SVGIG (reference sequence). The material was CD4+ T cells sorted from blood, obtained at week 24, from a patient treated with tofacitinib. The chain recombines TRBV30 with TRBJ1-1, with D possibly matching TRBD1 (5 bases). The TCR sequence derives from a human donor with alopecia areata. The CDR3 region has the DNA TGTGCCTGGAGTGCCTTGACAGTAAACACTGAAGCTTTCTTT. Amino acids: CAWSALTVNTEAFF.